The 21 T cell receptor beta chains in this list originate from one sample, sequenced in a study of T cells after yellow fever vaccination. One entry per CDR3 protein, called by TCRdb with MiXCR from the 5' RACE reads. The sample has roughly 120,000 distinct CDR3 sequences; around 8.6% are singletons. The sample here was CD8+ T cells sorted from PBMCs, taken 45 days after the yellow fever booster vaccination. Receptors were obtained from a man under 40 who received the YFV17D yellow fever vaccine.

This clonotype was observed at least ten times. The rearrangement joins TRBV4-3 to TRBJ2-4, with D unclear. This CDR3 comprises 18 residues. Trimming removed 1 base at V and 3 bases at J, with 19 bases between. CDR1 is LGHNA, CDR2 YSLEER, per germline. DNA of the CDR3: TGCGCCAGCAGCCAAGTAATGCTCGGGTCGACGTTCAAAAACATTCAGTACTTC. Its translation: CASSQVMLGSTFKNIQYF.

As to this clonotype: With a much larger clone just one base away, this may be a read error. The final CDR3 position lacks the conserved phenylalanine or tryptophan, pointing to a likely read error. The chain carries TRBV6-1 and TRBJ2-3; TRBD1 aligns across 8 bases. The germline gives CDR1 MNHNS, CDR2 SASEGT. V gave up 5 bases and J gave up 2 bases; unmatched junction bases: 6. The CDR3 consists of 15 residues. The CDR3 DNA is TGTGCCAGCAGTCCGGGACAGGTCCTCACAGATACGCAGTATCTT. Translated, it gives CASSPGQVLTDTQYL.

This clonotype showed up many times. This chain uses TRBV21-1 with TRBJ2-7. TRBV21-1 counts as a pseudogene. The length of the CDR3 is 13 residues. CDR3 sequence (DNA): TGTGCCAGCAGCAATCGAATGGAGAACGAGCAGTACTTC. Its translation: CASSNRMENEQYF.

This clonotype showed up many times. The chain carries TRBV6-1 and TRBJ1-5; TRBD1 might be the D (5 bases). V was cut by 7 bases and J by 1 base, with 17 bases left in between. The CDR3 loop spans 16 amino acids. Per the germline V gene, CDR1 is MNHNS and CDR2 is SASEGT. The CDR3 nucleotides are TGTGCCAGCACCGAAACCGGGGGTGCGAGCAATCAGCCCCAGCATTTT. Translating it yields CASTETGGASNQPQHF.

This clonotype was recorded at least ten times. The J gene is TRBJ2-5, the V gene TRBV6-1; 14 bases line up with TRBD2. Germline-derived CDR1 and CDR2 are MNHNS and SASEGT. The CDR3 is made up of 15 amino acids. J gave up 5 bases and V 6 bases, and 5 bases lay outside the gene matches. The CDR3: CASSGLAGGDETQYF. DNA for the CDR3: TGTGCCAGCAGCGGACTAGCGGGAGGTGATGAGACCCAGTACTTC.

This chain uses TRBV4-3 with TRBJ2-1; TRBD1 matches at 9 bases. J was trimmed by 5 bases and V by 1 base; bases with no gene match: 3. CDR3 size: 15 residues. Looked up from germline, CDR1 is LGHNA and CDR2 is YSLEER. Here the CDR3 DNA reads TGCGCCAGCAGCCAAGGGACAGGGGTGGACAATGAGCAGTTCTTC. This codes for CASSQGTGVDNEQFF.

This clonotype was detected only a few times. CDR3 DNA: TGTGCCAGCAGTTATAATCAGCTGGAATTGAACTATGGCTACACCTTC. This encodes CASSYNQLELNYGYTF. This chain connects TRBV6-5 to TRBJ1-2; D not certain. Germline V gene data show CDR1 as MNHEY and CDR2 as SVGAGI. Trimming left V 3 bases short and J 2 bases short, with 16 bases between. CDR3 length: 16 residues.

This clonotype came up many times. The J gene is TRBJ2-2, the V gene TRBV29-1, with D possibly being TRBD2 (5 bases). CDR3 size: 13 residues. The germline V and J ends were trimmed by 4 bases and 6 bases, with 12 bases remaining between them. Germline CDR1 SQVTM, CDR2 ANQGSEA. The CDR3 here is CSVVAGGSGELFF. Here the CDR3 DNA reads TGCAGCGTTGTAGCCGGAGGATCCGGGGAGCTGTTTTTT.

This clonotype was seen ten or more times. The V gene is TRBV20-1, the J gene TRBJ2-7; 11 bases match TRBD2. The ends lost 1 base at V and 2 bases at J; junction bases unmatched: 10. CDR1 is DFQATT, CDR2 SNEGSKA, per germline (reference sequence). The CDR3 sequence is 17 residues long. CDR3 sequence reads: CSARAFLAGGEPYEQYF. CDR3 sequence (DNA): TGCAGTGCTAGAGCGTTCCTAGCGGGAGGTGAGCCCTACGAGCAGTACTTC.

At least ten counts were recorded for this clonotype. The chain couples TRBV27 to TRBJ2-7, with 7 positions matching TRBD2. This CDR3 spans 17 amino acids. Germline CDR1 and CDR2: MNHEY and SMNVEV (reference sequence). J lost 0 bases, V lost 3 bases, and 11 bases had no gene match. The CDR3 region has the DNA TGTGCCAGCAGTTTGGTGGGGGGTCTAGCGGACTCCTACGAGCAGTACTTC. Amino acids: CASSLVGGLADSYEQYF.

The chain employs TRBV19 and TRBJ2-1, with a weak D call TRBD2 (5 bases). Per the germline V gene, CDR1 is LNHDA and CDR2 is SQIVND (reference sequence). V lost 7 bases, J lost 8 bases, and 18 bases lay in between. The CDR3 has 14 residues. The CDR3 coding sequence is TGTGCCAGTATTTCTGGTACCGGAGGCGATGAGCAGTTCTTC. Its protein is CASISGTGGDEQFF.

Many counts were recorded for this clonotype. The CDR3, as DNA: TGTGCCAGCAGCCCGATTGGCAGCAACTACGAGCAGTACTTC. It codes for CASSPIGSNYEQYF. V gene TRBV7-2 combines with J gene TRBJ2-7; D is undetermined. There are 14 residues in the CDR3. CDR1 and CDR2 (germline): SGHTA, FQGNSA. The ends were cut back, 5 bases at V and 3 bases at J, with 14 bases in the middle.

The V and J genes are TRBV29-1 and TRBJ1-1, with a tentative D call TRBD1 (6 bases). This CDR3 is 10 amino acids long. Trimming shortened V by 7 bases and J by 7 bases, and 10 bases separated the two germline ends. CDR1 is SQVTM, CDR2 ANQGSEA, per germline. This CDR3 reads CSEGDFEAFF. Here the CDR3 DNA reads TGCAGCGAGGGGGACTTTGAAGCTTTCTTT.

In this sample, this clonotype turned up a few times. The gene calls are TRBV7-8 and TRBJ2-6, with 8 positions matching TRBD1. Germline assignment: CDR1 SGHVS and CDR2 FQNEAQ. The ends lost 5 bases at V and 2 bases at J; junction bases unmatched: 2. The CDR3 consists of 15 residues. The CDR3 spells CASSLRGPGANVLTF. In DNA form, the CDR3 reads TGTGCCAGCAGCCTCAGGGGGCCTGGGGCCAACGTCCTGACTTTC. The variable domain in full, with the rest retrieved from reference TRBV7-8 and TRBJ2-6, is GAGVSQSPRYKVAKRGQDVALRCDPISGHVSLFWYQQALGQGPEFLTYFQNEAQLDKSGLPSDRFFAERPEGSVSTLKIQRTQQEDSAVYLCASSLRGPGANVLTFGAGSRLTVL.

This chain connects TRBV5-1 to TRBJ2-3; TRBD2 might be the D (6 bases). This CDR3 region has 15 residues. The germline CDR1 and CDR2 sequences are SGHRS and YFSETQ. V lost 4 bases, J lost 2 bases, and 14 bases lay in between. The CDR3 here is CASSGRDSLTDTQYF. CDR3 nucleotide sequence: TGCGCCAGCAGCGGCCGGGACTCGCTCACAGATACGCAGTATTTT.

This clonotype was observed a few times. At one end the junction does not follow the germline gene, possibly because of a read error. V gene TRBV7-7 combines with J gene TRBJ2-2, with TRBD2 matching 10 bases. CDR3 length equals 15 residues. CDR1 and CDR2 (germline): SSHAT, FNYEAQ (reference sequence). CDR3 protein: CASSPSGSRTGELFF. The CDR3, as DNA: TGTGCTAGCAGCCCTAGCGGGAGTCGTACCGGGGAGCTGTTTTTT.

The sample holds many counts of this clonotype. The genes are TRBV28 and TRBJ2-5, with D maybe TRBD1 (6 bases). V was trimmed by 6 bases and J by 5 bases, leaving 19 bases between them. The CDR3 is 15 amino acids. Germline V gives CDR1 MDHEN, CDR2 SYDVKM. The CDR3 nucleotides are TGTGCCAGCAGGAGATTCGACAGGTCGGCGGAGACCCAGTACTTC. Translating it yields CASRRFDRSAETQYF.

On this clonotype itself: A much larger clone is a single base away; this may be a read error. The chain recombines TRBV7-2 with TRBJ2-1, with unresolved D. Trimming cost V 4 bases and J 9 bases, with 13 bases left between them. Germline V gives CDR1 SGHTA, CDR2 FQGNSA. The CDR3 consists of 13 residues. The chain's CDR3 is CASSSSTTIEQFF. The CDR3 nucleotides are TGTGCCAGCAGCTCGTCCACTACCATTGAGCAGTTCTTC.

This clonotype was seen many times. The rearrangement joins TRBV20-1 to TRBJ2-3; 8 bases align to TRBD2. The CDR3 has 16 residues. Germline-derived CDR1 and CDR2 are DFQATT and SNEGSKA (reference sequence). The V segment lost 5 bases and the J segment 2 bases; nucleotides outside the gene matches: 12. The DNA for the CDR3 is TGCAGTGCTGCAGCGGGGCGGGAGGACGTCACAGATACGCAGTATTTT. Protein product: CSAAAGREDVTDTQYF.

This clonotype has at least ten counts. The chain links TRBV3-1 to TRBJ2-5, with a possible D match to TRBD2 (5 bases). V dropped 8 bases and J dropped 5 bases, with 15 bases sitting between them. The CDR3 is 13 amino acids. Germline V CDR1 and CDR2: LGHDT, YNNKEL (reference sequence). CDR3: CASGDTGTETQYF. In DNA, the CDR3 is TGTGCCAGCGGGGATACGGGAACGGAGACCCAGTACTTC.

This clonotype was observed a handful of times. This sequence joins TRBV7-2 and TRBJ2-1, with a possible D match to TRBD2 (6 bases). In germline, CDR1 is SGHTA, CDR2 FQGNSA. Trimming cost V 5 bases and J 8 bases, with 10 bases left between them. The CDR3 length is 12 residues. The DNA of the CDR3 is TGTGCCAGCAGCGGAACGGGGGATGAGCAGTTCTTC. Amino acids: CASSGTGDEQFF.